The present TCR beta chain was sequenced within a study of blood T cell repertoires in COVID-19. Study context: There were acute and convalescent COVID-19 samples, and they came from the United States, Italy and Spain. From T cells, B-cell-depleted T cells, or PBMCs came the material, which was cDNA or gDNA.

Method: immunoSEQ multiplex PCR; TCRdb's copy keeps in-frame clones and lacks some. The sample holds about 310,000 clones, 75% to 90% seen once. Enrolled through a virtual design, the participants were between about 18 and 100 years of age and came from 24 US areas. This receptor was obtained from a woman aged 25 to 39 who had been exposed to COVID-19. Sequencing input: PBMCs or T cells enriched from blood (not recorded which).

CDR3 bases: TGTGCCAGCAGCCCACGAGGATGGACAGGGAACACCGGGGAGCTGTTTTTT. Its translation is CASSPRGWTGNTGELFF. The V gene is TRBV3-1 (or the pseudogene TRBV3-2), the J gene TRBJ2-2; 7 bases align to TRBD1. CDR1 and CDR2 (germline): LGHDT, YNNKEL (reference sequence). Losses at the gene ends were 4 bases for V and 1 base for J; bases not matched to a gene: 9. This CDR3 spans 17 amino acids.